Listed here are 14 T cell receptor beta chains from one sample, sequenced in a study of PD-L1 blockade in urothelial cancer. Produced via immunoSEQ multiplex PCR; TCRdb's table is partial and in-frame only. The sample contains more than 45,000 clones, around 77% of which appear only once. This material consisted of PBMCs, taken around atezolizumab (anti-PD-L1) treatment. The receptors stem from a man aged 70 or older with urothelial cancer.

The chain recombines TRBV2 with TRBJ1-2; D remains unclear. Trimming shortened V by 10 bases and J by 0 bases, and 6 bases separated the two germline ends. This CDR3 comprises 11 residues. The V gene's germline CDR1 is SNHLY and CDR2 FYNNEI. The chain's CDR3 is CATTANYGYTF. The DNA for the CDR3 is TGTGCCACCACAGCTAACTATGGCTACACCTTC.

The gene calls are TRBV5-1 and TRBJ2-7; 11 bases fit TRBD2. The CDR3 is 15 residues long. V lost 3 bases and J lost 4; bases outside the gene matches: 6. CDR1 is SGHRS, CDR2 YFSETQ, per germline. CDR3 in DNA: TGCGCCAGCAGCTGGGGACTAGCGGATTATTACGAGCAGTACTTC. This encodes CASSWGLADYYEQYF.

The gene calls are TRBV19 and TRBJ2-3; the match to TRBD2 covers 8 bases. Germline V lookup: CDR1 LNHDA, CDR2 SQIVND (reference sequence). V lost 3 bases to trimming and J lost 3 bases; unmatched junction nucleotides: 8. CDR3 size: 16 residues. The CDR3 loop reads CASSISRGGSTDTQYF. CDR3 nucleotides: TGTGCCAGTAGTATCTCTCGGGGGGGCTCAACAGATACGCAGTATTTT.

The chain carries TRBV4-2 and TRBJ2-1; 13 bases line up with TRBD2. The CDR3 spans 16 residues. V shed 7 bases, J shed 6 bases, and the junction held 9 bases outside the gene matches. Looked up from germline, CDR1 is LGHNA and CDR2 is YNFKEQ. The chain's CDR3 is CASTGLAGPVRNEQFF. The CDR3 DNA is TGTGCCAGCACGGGACTAGCGGGACCGGTGCGCAATGAGCAGTTCTTC.

This chain joins TRBV5-4 and TRBJ1-6; TRBD1 is a possible D gene (5 bases). CDR1 SGHNT and CDR2 YYREEE come from the germline V gene (reference sequence). The CDR3 consists of 15 residues. Trimming cost V 0 bases and J 6 bases, with 10 bases left between them. The CDR3 loop reads CASSLERGSNSPLHF. The CDR3 DNA reads TGTGCCAGCAGCTTGGAAAGGGGTAGTAATTCACCCCTCCACTTT. Looking up the rest from reference TRBV5-4 and TRBJ1-6 gives the full variable domain: ETGVTQSPTHLIKTRGQQVTLRCSSQSGHNTVSWYQQALGQGPQFIFQYYREEENGRGNFPPRFSGLQFPNYSSELNVNALELDDSALYLCASSLERGSNSPLHFGNGTRLTVT.

This clone showed up just once. The genes are TRBV4-2 and TRBJ2-2, with 9 positions matching TRBD2. J was trimmed by 5 bases and V by 5 bases; bases with no gene match: 15. The CDR3 runs 18 residues. Germline V gene lookup returns CDR1 LGHNA and CDR2 YNFKEQ. Written as DNA, the CDR3 is TGTGCCAGCAGCGCCGGTGGGCTAGCGGGAATTAAAACCGGGGAGCTGTTTTTT. Translating it yields CASSAGGLAGIKTGELFF.

This clone was found once. The chain has TRBV29-1 and TRBJ1-1; no reliable D call. V lost 7 bases and J 4 bases, leaving 16 bases between the germline ends. Germline V lookup: CDR1 SQVTM, CDR2 ANQGSEA. This CDR3 region has 13 residues. Here the CDR3 reads CSGSQSLSTEAFF. In DNA form, the CDR3 reads TGCAGCGGCTCACAGAGCTTAAGCACTGAAGCTTTCTTT.

J is TRBJ2-1 and V is TRBV5-1; 13 bases match TRBD2. J lost 6 bases, V lost 4 bases, and 7 bases had no gene match. The CDR3 contains 16 residues. Per germline, CDR1 SGHRS and CDR2 YFSETQ. The CDR3 DNA is TGCGCCAGCAGCCCCGCGGGACTAGCGGGAAGCAATGAGCAGTTCTTC. Translation gives CASSPAGLAGSNEQFF.

This clone has only a few counts. The CDR3 nucleotides are TGTGCCAGTAGTTCCAGGGTAGCCAAAAACATTCAGTACTTC. Its protein product is CASSSRVAKNIQYF. The gene calls are TRBV19 and TRBJ2-4, with D possibly matching TRBD1 (5 bases). The germline gives CDR1 LNHDA, CDR2 SQIVND (reference sequence). V lost 5 bases, J lost 0 bases, and 8 bases lay in between. The CDR3 sequence is 14 residues long.

The J gene is TRBJ2-7, the V gene TRBV27, with D possibly being TRBD1 (5 bases). CDR1 is MNHEY, CDR2 SMNVEV, per germline (reference sequence). The CDR3 contains 15 residues. V gave up 3 bases and J gave up 5 bases, with 17 bases separating them. CDR3 sequence reads: CASSFKGPKGNEQYF. As DNA, the CDR3 is TGTGCCAGCAGTTTCAAGGGGCCAAAGGGAAACGAGCAGTACTTC.

The V gene is TRBV2, the J gene TRBJ2-7, with 7 bases that match TRBD2. The ends lost 10 bases at V and 2 bases at J; junction bases unmatched: 2. Looked up from germline, CDR1 is SNHLY and CDR2 is FYNNEI. The CDR3 is 11 amino acids. The CDR3 sequence: CATGGTYEQYF. The CDR3 DNA follows: TGTGCCACGGGGGGAACCTACGAGCAGTACTTC.

The CDR3 nucleotides read TGTGCCAGCTCACCGCGACAGGTCTCTGGGGCCAACGTCCTGACTTTC. Translation: CASSPRQVSGANVLTF. The chain couples TRBV18 to TRBJ2-6; a weak D match, TRBD1 (6 bases). The CDR3 contains 16 residues. Germline V gene lookup returns CDR1 KGHSH and CDR2 LQKENI. V dropped 3 bases and J dropped 0 bases, with 9 bases sitting between them.

This clone was detected a few times. The gene calls are TRBV4-3 and TRBJ1-4, with unresolved D. In germline, CDR1 is LGHNA, CDR2 YSLEER. V was pared by 0 bases and J by 8 bases, with 7 bases between. This CDR3 is built from 13 residues. DNA of the CDR3: TGCGCCAGCAGCCAAGATATCGGGGAAAAACTGTTTTTT. Protein product: CASSQDIGEKLFF.

The J gene is TRBJ2-7, the V gene TRBV28, with no clear D. Germline-derived CDR1 and CDR2 are MDHEN and SYDVKM. Trimming took 4 bases from V and 0 from J, leaving 16 bases between them. There are 16 residues in the CDR3. The CDR3, as DNA: TGTGCCAGCAGTTCCCTTGGCCCCGCTAGCTCCTACGAGCAGTACTTC. Translated, it gives CASSSLGPASSYEQYF.